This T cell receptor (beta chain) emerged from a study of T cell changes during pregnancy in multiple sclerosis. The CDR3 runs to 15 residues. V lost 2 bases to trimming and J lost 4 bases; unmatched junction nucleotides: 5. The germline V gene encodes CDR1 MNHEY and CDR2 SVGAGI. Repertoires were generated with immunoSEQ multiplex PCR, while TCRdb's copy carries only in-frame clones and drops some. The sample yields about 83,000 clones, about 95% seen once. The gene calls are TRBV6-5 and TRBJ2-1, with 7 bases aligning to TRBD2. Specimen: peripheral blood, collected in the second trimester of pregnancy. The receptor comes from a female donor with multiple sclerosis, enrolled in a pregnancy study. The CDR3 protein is CASSYLTSRYNEQFF. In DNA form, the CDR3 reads TGTGCCAGCAGTTACCTGACTAGCAGATACAATGAGCAGTTCTTC.